Sequencing of this T cell receptor beta chain was carried out in a study of blood T cells in healthy people across ages. Sample-barcoded 5' priming and a J-beta primer mix drove a second PCR of about 6 to 12 cycles. Using its own MiXCR run on the 5' RACE reads, TCRdb lists one record per CDR3 protein. The data contain roughly 730,000 distinct CDR3 sequences, approximately 60% of them singletons. Points from the study as a whole: It was not possible, with unsorted PBMCs, to conclusively compare naive and antigen-experienced cells. Estimates of total diversity, which came from one million sequenced T cells, were considered to be underestimates.

This CDR3 region has 13 residues. Trimming shortened V by 8 bases and J by 6 bases, and 14 bases separated the two germline ends. Regarding this clonotype: What it binds is unknown.

Individuals who donated were healthy Caucasians from Russia aged roughly 6 to 100. Whenever a sample was processed, at least 6.5 million PBMCs were isolated. This receptor was obtained from a middle-aged man in good health. The sequencing sample was made of blood. The chain is built from TRBV12-3 or TRBV12-4 and TRBJ1-5, with unresolved D. Written as DNA, the CDR3 is TGTGCCAGCGGCAACCCCAATTCTCAGCCCCAGCATTTT. Its protein product is CASGNPNSQPQHF.